Shown below are 27 T cell receptor beta chains from a single sample sequenced in a study of cytomegalovirus exposure and HLA in healthy donors. Researchers ran the PCR with 60 Vbeta and 13 Jbeta primers. Clones were read by immunoSEQ multiplex PCR, and TCRdb kept only the in-frame ones, dropping some. Seen here are some 130,000 clones, about four fifths observed once, and the top ten hold around 4.8%. The sample taken for sequencing was PBMCs. The receptor set was obtained from a man younger than 40 in good health.

CDR3 loop: CASGFRYEQYF. The CDR3 nucleotides are TGTGCTAGTGGTTTCAGATACGAGCAGTACTTC. The chain links TRBV12-5 to TRBJ2-7; D ambiguous. Germline loops: CDR1 LGHNT, CDR2 FRNRAP. CDR3 length equals 11 residues. Trimming left V 3 bases short and J 4 bases short, with 4 bases between.

The chain couples TRBV29-1 to TRBJ2-4, with TRBD2 identical over 13 bases. The CDR3 consists of 14 residues. After removal of 5 bases from V and 7 bases from J, the junction contained 5 bases not matched to a gene. Germline CDR1 and CDR2: SQVTM and ANQGSEA. CDR3 residues: CSVKLLAGGNIQYF. The CDR3 nucleotides are TGCAGCGTTAAATTACTAGCGGGAGGGAACATTCAGTACTTC.

The CDR3 spells CASSPSGTGVGDTQYF. CDR3 bases: TGTGCCAGCAGCCCCTCCGGGACAGGGGTCGGGGATACGCAGTATTTT. The chain combines TRBV28 with TRBJ2-3, with 10 positions matching TRBD1. The CDR3 extends over 16 amino acids. Trimming took 6 bases from V and 6 from J; bases not matched to a gene: 12. CDR1 and CDR2 from the germline V gene are MDHEN and SYDVKM.

The chain uses TRBV7-3 and TRBJ2-1, with 7 nucleotides matching TRBD2. The CDR3 extends over 13 amino acids. V lost 5 bases and J lost 13; bases outside the gene matches: 11. Germline loops: CDR1 SGHTA, CDR2 FQGTGA. This CDR3 is CASSAQGRGDQFF. As DNA, the CDR3 is TGTGCCAGCAGCGCCCAGGGTCGGGGGGACCAGTTCTTC.

The CDR3 coding sequence is TGTGCCAGCAGCACCGGGACAGCCAAGAACACTGAAGCTTTCTTT. As protein: CASSTGTAKNTEAFF. This chain links TRBV6-6 with TRBJ1-1; 7 bases are shared with TRBD1. The V and J ends lost 6 bases and 1 base, in that order; junction bases with no gene match: 8. The CDR3 extends over 15 amino acids. Germline V CDR1 and CDR2: MNHNY, SVGAGI (reference sequence).

This chain joins TRBV5-6 and TRBJ2-7; D gene uncertain. Germline CDR1 reads SGHDT; CDR2 reads YYEEEE. The V end was cut by 4 bases, the J end by 3 bases, with 5 bases between. CDR3 length equals 11 residues. The DNA of the CDR3 is TGTGCCAGCAGCCGCGACTACGAGCAGTACTTC. Its protein is CASSRDYEQYF.

V gene TRBV25-1 combines with J gene TRBJ2-7, with D unclear. This CDR3 spans 16 amino acids. Trimming stripped 2 bases from V and 0 bases from J, with 14 bases between. CDR1 MGHDK and CDR2 SYGVNS come from the germline V gene. The CDR3: CASSEMSLENSYEQYF. CDR3 nucleotides: TGTGCCAGCAGTGAAATGTCCCTAGAGAACTCCTACGAGCAGTACTTC.

This clone was counted a few times. The chain employs TRBV28 and TRBJ2-7; D is possibly TRBD1 (6 bases). The CDR3 has 14 residues. The germline V gene encodes CDR1 MDHEN and CDR2 SYDVKM. V was pared by 4 bases and J by 0 bases, with 10 bases between. CDR3 sequence reads: CASSSTGSSYEQYF. The DNA of the CDR3 is TGTGCCAGCAGTTCGACAGGCAGCTCCTACGAGCAGTACTTC.

The J gene is TRBJ1-5, the V gene TRBV27; no clear D gene. The CDR3 runs 12 residues. CDR1 and CDR2 (germline): MNHEY, SMNVEV (reference sequence). V lost 3 bases to trimming and J lost 5 bases, with 5 bases between them. The CDR3 region has the DNA TGTGCCAGCAGTTTCCAGGATCAGCCCCAGCATTTT. Translated, it gives CASSFQDQPQHF.

The CDR3 protein is CASSPRRDSYNEQFF. In DNA form, the CDR3 reads TGTGCCAGCTCACCAAGGCGGGACTCCTACAATGAGCAGTTCTTC. J is TRBJ2-1 and V is TRBV18; D might be TRBD2 (6 bases). Trimming removed 2 bases from V and 0 bases from J, with 8 bases in between. CDR1 is KGHSH and CDR2 is LQKENI in the germline V gene. This CDR3 comprises 15 residues. The whole variable domain, remainder taken from reference TRBV18 and TRBJ2-1, is NAGVMQNPRHLVRRRGQEARLRCSPMKGHSHVYWYRQLPEEGLKFMVYLQKENIIDESGMPKERFSAEFPKEGPSILRIQQVVRGDSAAYFCASSPRRDSYNEQFFGPGTRLTVL.

This clone was recorded once. This chain connects TRBV6-1 to TRBJ2-4; possible D gene TRBD1, 6 bases. From germline, CDR1 is MNHNS and CDR2 SASEGT. Deletions cut 4 bases from V and 1 base from J, with 17 bases between. The CDR3 is 17 amino acids. CDR3 nucleotides: TGTGCCAGCAGTGCGACCGGGACATTTAGGGCCAAAAACATTCAGTACTTC. Translating gives CASSATGTFRAKNIQYF.

For the CDR3, the DNA is TGTGCCAGCAGTTTTCTAGCCGGCAATGAGCAGTTCTTC. Its protein is CASSFLAGNEQFF. The chain has TRBV27 and TRBJ2-1; the D gene is possibly TRBD2 (5 bases). V was cut by 3 bases and J by 6 bases, with 9 bases left in between. The CDR3 totals 13 residues. Germline loops: CDR1 MNHEY, CDR2 SMNVEV (reference sequence).

The chain recombines TRBV27 with TRBJ2-7; a weak D match, TRBD2 (7 bases). Germline V gives CDR1 MNHEY, CDR2 SMNVEV (reference sequence). This CDR3 spans 14 amino acids. V shed 8 bases and J shed 7 bases, with 21 bases lying between them. The CDR3 region is CASGRRGGYSEQYF. The CDR3 DNA follows: TGTGCCAGCGGCCGAAGGGGGGGCTATTCTGAGCAGTACTTC.

This clone came up once. This sequence joins TRBV23-1 and TRBJ2-5; D ambiguous. The J call may be wrong; the DNA end is better matched by TRBJ2-7. TRBV23-1 is sorted into the ORF group, with uncertain function. There are 12 residues in the CDR3. The chain's CDR3 is CASTPSSYEQYF. The CDR3 coding sequence is TGCGCCAGCACCCCGAGCTCCTACGAGCAGTACTTC.

This chain connects TRBV6-5 to TRBJ2-3, with TRBD2 identical over 10 bases. Trimming removed 2 bases from V and 2 bases from J; junction bases left unmatched: 4. CDR3 length: 16 residues. Germline CDR1 and CDR2: MNHEY and SVGAGI. The DNA for the CDR3 is TGTGCCAGCAGTTACCGCGGGACTAGCGCCACAGATACGCAGTATTTT. Translating it yields CASSYRGTSATDTQYF.

The chain has TRBV18 and TRBJ2-6, with a possible D match to TRBD1 (6 bases). V was pared by 4 bases and J by 1 base, with 8 bases between. The CDR3 consists of 15 residues. Germline V gene lookup returns CDR1 KGHSH and CDR2 LQKENI. The CDR3 DNA reads as TGTGCCAGCTCACAGGACAGATCTGGGGCCAACGTCCTGACTTTC. Protein product: CASSQDRSGANVLTF.

The rearrangement links TRBV7-3 to TRBJ2-7; weak D call: TRBD1 (6 bases). Per germline, CDR1 SGHTA and CDR2 FQGTGA. V was pared by 3 bases and J by 4 bases, with 10 bases between. CDR3 size: 13 residues. The CDR3 nucleotides read TGTGCCAGCAGCTTGGACAGCGCTTACGAGCAGTACTTC. This translates into CASSLDSAYEQYF.

V is TRBV5-1 and J is TRBJ2-3, with TRBD2 matching over 10 bases. Germline V gene data show CDR1 as SGHRS and CDR2 as YFSETQ. V trimming: 5 bases; J trimming: 3 bases; junction bases outside the gene matches: 9. The CDR3 runs 16 residues. The CDR3 DNA follows: TGCGCCAGCAGAACCTCGGCTAGCGGGAGAACAGATACGCAGTATTTT. Amino acid sequence: CASRTSASGRTDTQYF.

This chain connects TRBV15 to TRBJ2-7; 8 positions match TRBD1. Looked up from germline, CDR1 is LNHNV and CDR2 is YYDKDF (reference sequence). Germline trimming cut 0 bases from V and 2 bases from J; bases unmatched to any gene: 6. The CDR3 is 16 residues long. Here the CDR3 reads CATSRDRETGAYEQYF. For the CDR3, the DNA is TGTGCCACCAGCAGAGATAGGGAGACAGGGGCCTACGAGCAGTACTTC.

The chain combines TRBV23-1 with TRBJ2-1; 13 positions match TRBD2. Being an ORF, TRBV23-1 has a function that is uncertain. J lost 5 bases, V lost 7 bases, and 11 bases had no gene match. The CDR3 is 17 residues long. The CDR3 spells CASTRPGTSGTHNEQFF. In nucleotides, the CDR3 is TGCGCCAGCACCCGGCCCGGGACTAGCGGGACGCACAATGAGCAGTTCTTC.

V usage is TRBV4-2 and J usage is TRBJ1-5, with TRBD1 matching 8 bases. The V and J ends lost 1 base and 2 bases, in that order; junction bases with no gene match: 22. The CDR3 covers 22 residues. CDR1 and CDR2 (germline): LGHNA, YNFKEQ. CDR3 sequence (DNA): TGTGCCAGCAGCCAAGCCGCCTGGGGCAGGGGGCAGGAAAGTAGTGGCAATCAGCCCCAGCATTTT. This gives the protein CASSQAAWGRGQESSGNQPQHF.

V and J are TRBV9 and TRBJ2-5; 7 bases match TRBD1. The CDR3 runs 14 residues. J gave up 5 bases and V 2 bases, and 6 bases lay outside the gene matches. Germline CDR1 reads SGDLS; CDR2 reads YYNGEE. The DNA of the CDR3 is TGTGCCAGCAGCGTGACAGGGCTTGGTGAGACCCAGTACTTC. This gives the protein CASSVTGLGETQYF. The complete variable domain, with remaining parts taken from reference TRBV9 and TRBJ2-5, reads DSGVTQTPKHLITATGQRVTLRCSPRSGDLSVYWYQQSLDQGLQFLIQYYNGEERAKGNILERFSAQQFPDLHSELNLSSLELGDSALYFCASSVTGLGETQYFGPGTRLLVL.

On this clone itself: Other DNA sequences of this sample code for an identical CDR3. The chain links TRBV5-1 to TRBJ2-5, with a possible D match to TRBD1 (6 bases). V lost 1 base and J lost 5, with 9 bases in between. The CDR3 runs 13 residues. Germline CDR1 is SGHRS and CDR2 is YFSETQ. CDR3: CASSLSGEETQYF. CDR3 nucleotide sequence: TGCGCCAGCAGCTTGTCAGGGGAGGAGACCCAGTACTTC.

The chain employs TRBV9 and TRBJ2-2; TRBD1 matches 7 bases. Germline V gene sequence: CDR1 SGDLS, CDR2 YYNGEE. V shed 3 bases and J 7 bases; nucleotides not matched to a gene: 0. The CDR3 extends over 12 amino acids. Here the CDR3 DNA reads TGTGCCAGCAGCGGGACAGGCGGGGAGCTGTTTTTT. This codes for CASSGTGGELFF.

The chain combines TRBV30 with TRBJ1-1; 10 bases are a match to TRBD1. With 2 bases clipped from V and 4 bases from J, the junction kept 10 bases outside the gene matches. Germline V gives CDR1 GTSNPN, CDR2 SVGIG (reference sequence). This CDR3 has 16 amino acids. Here the CDR3 DNA reads TGTGCCTGGAGTACCCTCGTAGGGACAGGGGTCACTGAAGCTTTCTTT. Translated, it gives CAWSTLVGTGVTEAFF.

The chain has TRBV7-6 and TRBJ2-2, with 9 bases identical to TRBD2. CDR1 and CDR2 from the germline V gene are SGHVS and FNYEAQ. Trimming took 5 bases from V and 3 from J; bases not matched to a gene: 4. The CDR3 length is 15 residues. CDR3 sequence (DNA): TGTGCCAGCAGCCCCCTAGCGGGGCACACCGGGGAGCTGTTTTTT. It translates to CASSPLAGHTGELFF.

The J gene is TRBJ1-5, the V gene TRBV10-3; the D gene is possibly TRBD1 (5 bases). V dropped 2 bases and J dropped 0 bases, with 8 bases sitting between them. CDR3 length equals 15 residues. Looked up from germline, CDR1 is ENHRY and CDR2 is SYGVKD. In DNA form, the CDR3 reads TGTGCCATCAGTGAGGCAGGGTATAGCAATCAGCCCCAGCATTTT. Residues: CAISEAGYSNQPQHF.